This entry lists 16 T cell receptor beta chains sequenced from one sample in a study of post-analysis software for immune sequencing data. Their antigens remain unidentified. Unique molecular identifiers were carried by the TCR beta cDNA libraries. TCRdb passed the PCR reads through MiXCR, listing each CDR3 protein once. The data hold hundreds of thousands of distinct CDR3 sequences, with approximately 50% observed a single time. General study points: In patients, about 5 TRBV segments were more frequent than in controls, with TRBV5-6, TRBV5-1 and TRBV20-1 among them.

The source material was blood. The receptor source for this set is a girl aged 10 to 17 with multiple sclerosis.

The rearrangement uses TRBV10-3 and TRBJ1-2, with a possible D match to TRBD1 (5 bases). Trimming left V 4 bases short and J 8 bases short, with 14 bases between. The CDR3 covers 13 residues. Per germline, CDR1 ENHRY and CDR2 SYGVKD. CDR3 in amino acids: CAISVGPGDGYTF. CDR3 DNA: TGTGCCATCAGTGTAGGCCCCGGGGACGGCTACACCTTC.

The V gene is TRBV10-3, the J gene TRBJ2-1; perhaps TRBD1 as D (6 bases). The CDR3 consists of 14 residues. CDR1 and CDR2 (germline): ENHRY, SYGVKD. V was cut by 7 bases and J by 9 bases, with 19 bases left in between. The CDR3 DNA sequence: TGTGCCATCACCGGGGTGGGGACAACGGGTGAGCAGTTCTTC. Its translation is CAITGVGTTGEQFF.

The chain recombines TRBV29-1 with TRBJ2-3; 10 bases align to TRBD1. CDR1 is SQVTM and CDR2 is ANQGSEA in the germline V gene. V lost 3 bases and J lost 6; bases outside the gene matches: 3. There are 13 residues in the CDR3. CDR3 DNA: TGCAGCGTTGAGTTGGGACAGGGGGATACGCAGTATTTT. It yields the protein CSVELGQGDTQYF.

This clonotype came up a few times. CDR3 in DNA: TGCGCCAGCAGCTTGGTACCCTCATTCATGAACGAGCAGTACTTC. This encodes CASSLVPSFMNEQYF. The gene calls are TRBV5-1 and TRBJ2-7; the D is unclear. V lost 0 bases and J lost 5, with 15 bases in between. This CDR3 region has 15 residues. Germline V CDR1 and CDR2: SGHRS, YFSETQ. Filled out from reference TRBV5-1 and TRBJ2-7, the complete variable domain reads KAGVTQTPRYLIKTRGQQVTLSCSPISGHRSVSWYQQTPGQGLQFLFEYFSETQRNKGNFPGRFSGRQFSNSRSEMNVSTLELGDSALYLCASSLVPSFMNEQYFGPGTRLTVT.

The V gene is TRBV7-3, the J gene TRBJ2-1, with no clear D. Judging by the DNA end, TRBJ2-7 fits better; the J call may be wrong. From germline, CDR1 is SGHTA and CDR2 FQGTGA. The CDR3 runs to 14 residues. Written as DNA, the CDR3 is TGTGCCAGCATAGTCGGGTCTGATACTAATGAGCAGTACTTC. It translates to CASIVGSDTNEQYF.

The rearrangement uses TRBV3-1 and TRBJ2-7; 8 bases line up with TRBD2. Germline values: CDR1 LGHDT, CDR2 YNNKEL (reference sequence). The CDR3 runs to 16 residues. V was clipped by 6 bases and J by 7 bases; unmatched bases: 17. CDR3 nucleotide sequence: TGTGCCAGCAGACCTCGGGCGGGACTAGTCTTTGGGGAGCAGTACTTC. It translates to CASRPRAGLVFGEQYF.

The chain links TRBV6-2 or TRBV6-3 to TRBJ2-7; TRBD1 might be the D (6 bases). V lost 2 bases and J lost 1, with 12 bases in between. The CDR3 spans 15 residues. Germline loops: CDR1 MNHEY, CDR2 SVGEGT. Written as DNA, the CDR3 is TGTGCCAGCAGTTACGGCAGGGGCTTATCCTACGAGCAGTACTTC. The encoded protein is CASSYGRGLSYEQYF.

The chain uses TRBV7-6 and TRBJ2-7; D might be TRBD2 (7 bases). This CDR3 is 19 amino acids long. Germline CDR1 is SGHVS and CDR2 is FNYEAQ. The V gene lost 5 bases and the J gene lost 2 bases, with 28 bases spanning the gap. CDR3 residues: CASSAKGGKIPINTYEQYF. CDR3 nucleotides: TGTGCCAGCAGCGCCAAGGGGGGGAAAATCCCGATCAACACCTACGAGCAGTACTTC.

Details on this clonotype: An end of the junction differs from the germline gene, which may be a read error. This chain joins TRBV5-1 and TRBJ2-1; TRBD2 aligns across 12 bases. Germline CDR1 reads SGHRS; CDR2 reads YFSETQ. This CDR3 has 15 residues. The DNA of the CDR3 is TGTGCCAGCAGCTCGACTAGCGGGGGCTACAATGAGCAGTTCTTC. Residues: CASSSTSGGYNEQFF.

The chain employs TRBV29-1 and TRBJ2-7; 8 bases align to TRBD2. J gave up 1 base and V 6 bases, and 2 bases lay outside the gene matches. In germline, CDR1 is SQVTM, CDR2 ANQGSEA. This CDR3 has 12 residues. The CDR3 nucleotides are TGCAGCGTCCAGCGGGAGTCCTACGAGCAGTACTTC. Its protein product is CSVQRESYEQYF.

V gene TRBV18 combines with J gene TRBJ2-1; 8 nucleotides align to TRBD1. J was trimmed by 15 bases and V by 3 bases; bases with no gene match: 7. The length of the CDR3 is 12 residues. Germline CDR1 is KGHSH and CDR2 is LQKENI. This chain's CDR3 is CASSPQGARPFF. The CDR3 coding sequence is TGTGCCAGCTCACCCCAGGGGGCGCGTCCGTTCTTC.

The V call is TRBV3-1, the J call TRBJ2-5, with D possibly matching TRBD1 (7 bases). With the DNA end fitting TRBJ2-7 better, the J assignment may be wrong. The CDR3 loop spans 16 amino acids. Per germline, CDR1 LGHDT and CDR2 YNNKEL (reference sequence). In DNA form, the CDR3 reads TGTGCCAGCAGCCAATTCGCAGGGGGAGGCTGGGCCGAGCAGTACTTC. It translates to CASSQFAGGGWAEQYF.

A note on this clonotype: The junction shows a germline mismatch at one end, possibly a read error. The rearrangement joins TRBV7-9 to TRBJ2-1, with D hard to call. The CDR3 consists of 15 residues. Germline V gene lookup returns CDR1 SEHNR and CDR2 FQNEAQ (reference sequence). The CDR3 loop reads CAGSLGSNSYNEQFF. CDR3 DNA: TGTGCCGGCAGCTTAGGGTCCAACTCCTACAATGAGCAGTTCTTC.

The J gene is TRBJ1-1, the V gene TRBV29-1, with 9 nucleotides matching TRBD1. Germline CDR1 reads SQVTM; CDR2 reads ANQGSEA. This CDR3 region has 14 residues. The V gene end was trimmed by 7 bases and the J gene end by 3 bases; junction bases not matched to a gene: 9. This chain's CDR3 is CSGAGTGPYTEAFF. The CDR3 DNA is TGCAGCGGAGCCGGGACAGGGCCTTACACTGAAGCTTTCTTT.

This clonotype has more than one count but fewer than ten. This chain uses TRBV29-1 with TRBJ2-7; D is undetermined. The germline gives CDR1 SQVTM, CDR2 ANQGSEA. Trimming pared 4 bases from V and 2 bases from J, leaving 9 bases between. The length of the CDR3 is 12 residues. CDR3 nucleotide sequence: TGCAGCGTTGTCGGCGATACCTACGAGCAGTACTTC. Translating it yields CSVVGDTYEQYF.

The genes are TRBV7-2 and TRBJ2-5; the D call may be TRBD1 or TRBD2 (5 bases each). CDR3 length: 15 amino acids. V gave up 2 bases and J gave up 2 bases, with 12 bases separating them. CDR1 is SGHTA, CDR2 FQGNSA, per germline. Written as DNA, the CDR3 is TGTGCCAGCAGCTTAAGTCGGGGCATGCAAGAGACCCAGTACTTC. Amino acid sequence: CASSLSRGMQETQYF.